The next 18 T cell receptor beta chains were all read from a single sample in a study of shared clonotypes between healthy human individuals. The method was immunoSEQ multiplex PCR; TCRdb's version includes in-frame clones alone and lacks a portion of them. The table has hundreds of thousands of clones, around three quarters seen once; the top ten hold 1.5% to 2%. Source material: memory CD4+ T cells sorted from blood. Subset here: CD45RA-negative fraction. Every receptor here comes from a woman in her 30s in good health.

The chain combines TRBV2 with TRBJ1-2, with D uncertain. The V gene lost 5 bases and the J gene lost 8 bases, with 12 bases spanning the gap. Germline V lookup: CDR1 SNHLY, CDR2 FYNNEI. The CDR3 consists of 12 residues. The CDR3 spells CASSSESRGYTF. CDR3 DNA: TGTGCCAGCAGTTCTGAGTCCCGGGGCTACACCTTC.

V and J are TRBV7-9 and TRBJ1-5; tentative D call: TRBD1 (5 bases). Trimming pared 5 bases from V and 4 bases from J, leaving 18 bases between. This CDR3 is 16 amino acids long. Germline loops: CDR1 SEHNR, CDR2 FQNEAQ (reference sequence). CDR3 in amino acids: CASSGPGGGSNQPQHF. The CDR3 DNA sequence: TGTGCCAGCAGCGGCCCCGGTGGGGGGTCTAATCAGCCCCAGCATTTT.

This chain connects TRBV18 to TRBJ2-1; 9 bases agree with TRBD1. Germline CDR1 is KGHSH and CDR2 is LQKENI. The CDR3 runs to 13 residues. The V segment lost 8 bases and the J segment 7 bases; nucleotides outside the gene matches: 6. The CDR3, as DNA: TGTGCCAGCGCCCCCGGGACAGGGAATGAGCAGTTCTTC. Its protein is CASAPGTGNEQFF.

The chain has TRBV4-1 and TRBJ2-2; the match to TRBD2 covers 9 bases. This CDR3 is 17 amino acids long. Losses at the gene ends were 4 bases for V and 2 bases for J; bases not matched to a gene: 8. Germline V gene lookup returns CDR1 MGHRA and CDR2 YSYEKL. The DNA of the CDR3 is TGCGCCAGCAGCCTCATCTTAGCGGGAGTAAACACCGGGGAGCTGTTTTTT. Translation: CASSLILAGVNTGELFF.

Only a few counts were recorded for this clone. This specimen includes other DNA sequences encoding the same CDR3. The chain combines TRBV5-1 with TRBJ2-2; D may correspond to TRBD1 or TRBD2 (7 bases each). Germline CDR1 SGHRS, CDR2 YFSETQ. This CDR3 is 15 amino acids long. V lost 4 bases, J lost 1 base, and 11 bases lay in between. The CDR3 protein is CASSSGTENTGELFF. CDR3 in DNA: TGCGCCAGCAGCAGCGGGACAGAGAACACCGGGGAGCTGTTTTTT. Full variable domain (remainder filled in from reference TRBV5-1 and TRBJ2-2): KAGVTQTPRYLIKTRGQQVTLSCSPISGHRSVSWYQQTPGQGLQFLFEYFSETQRNKGNFPGRFSGRQFSNSRSEMNVSTLELGDSALYLCASSSGTENTGELFFGEGSRLTVL.

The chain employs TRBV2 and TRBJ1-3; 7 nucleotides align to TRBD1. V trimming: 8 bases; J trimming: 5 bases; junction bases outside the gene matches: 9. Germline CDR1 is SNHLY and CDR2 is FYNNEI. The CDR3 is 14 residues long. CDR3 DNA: TGTGCCAGCGGATGGGGACAGACAAGAAACACCATATATTTT. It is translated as CASGWGQTRNTIYF.

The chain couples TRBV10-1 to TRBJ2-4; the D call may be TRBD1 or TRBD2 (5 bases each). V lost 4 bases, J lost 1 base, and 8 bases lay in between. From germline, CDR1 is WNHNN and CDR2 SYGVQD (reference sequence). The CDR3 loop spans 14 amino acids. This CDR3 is CASSAGTAKNIQYF. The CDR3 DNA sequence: TGCGCCAGCAGTGCCGGGACGGCCAAAAACATTCAGTACTTC.

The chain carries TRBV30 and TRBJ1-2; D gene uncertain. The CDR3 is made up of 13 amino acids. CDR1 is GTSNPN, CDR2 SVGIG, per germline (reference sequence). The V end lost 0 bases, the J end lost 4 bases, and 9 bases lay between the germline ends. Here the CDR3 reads CAWSVNGRYGYTF. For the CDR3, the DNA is TGTGCCTGGAGTGTGAACGGGCGCTATGGCTACACCTTC. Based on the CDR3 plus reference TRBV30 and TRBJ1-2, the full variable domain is SQTIHQWPATLVQPVGSPLSLECTVEGTSNPNLYWYRQAAGRGLQLLFYSVGIGQISSEVPQNLSASRPQDRQFILSSKKLLLSDSGFYLCAWSVNGRYGYTFGSGTRLTVV.

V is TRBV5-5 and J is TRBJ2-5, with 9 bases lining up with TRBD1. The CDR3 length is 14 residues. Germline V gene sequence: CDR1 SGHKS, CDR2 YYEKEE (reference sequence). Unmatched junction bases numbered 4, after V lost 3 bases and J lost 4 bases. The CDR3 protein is CASSSTGGAETQYF. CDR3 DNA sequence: TGTGCCAGCAGCTCAACAGGGGGCGCAGAGACCCAGTACTTC. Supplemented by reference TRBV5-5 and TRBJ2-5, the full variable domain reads DAGVTQSPTHLIKTRGQQVTLRCSPISGHKSVSWYQQVLGQGPQFIFQYYEKEERGRGNFPDRFSARQFPNYSSELNVNALLLGDSALYLCASSSTGGAETQYFGPGTRLLVL.

The CDR3 spells CASSLTSGGPTLGYEQYF. In nucleotides, the CDR3 is TGTGCCAGCAGTCTTACTAGCGGAGGTCCCACCCTGGGATACGAGCAGTACTTC. This sequence joins TRBV28 and TRBJ2-7, with 8 bases that match TRBD2. V lost 5 bases to trimming and J lost 4 bases; unmatched junction nucleotides: 19. From germline, CDR1 is MDHEN and CDR2 SYDVKM. The CDR3 is made up of 18 amino acids.

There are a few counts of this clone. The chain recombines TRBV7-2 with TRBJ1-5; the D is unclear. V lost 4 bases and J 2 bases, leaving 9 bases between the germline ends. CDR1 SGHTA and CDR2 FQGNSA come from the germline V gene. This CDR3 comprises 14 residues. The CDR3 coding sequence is TGTGCCAGCAGCTCAAGCCGGGGCAATCAGCCCCAGCATTTT. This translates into CASSSSRGNQPQHF.

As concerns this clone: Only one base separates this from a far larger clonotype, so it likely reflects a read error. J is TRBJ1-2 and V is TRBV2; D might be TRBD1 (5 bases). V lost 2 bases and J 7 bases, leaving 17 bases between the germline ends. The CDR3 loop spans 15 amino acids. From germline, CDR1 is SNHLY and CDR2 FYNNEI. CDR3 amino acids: CASSEWGGTKGGYTF. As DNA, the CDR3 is TGTGCCAGCAGTGAATGGGGCGGAACAAAGGGTGGCTACACCTTC.

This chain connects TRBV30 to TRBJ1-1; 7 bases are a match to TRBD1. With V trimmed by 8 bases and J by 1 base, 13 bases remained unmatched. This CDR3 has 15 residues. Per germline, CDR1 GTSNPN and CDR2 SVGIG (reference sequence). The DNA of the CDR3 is TGTGCCGGGCAACGGACAGGAGAAAGGAACACTGAAGCTTTCTTT. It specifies CAGQRTGERNTEAFF.

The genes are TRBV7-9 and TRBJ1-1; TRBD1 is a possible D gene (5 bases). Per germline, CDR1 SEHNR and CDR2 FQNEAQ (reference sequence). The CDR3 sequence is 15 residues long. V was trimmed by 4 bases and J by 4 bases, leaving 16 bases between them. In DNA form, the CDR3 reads TGTGCCAGCAGCTCCCGGGGGACCCCTGTCACTGAAGCTTTCTTT. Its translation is CASSSRGTPVTEAFF.

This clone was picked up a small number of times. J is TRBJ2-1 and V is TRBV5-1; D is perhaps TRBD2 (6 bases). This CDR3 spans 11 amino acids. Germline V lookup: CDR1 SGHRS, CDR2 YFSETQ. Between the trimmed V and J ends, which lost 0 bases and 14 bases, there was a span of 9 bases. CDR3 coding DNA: TGCGCCAGCAGCTTGGACGGGAGCAAGTTCTTC. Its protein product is CASSLDGSKFF.

The CDR3 loop reads CASSLALATDNTGELFF. CDR3 in DNA: TGCGCCAGCAGCTTGGCGCTGGCGACAGATAACACCGGGGAGCTGTTTTTT. The J gene is TRBJ2-2, the V gene TRBV5-1; possibly TRBD1 for D (5 bases). The CDR3 is 17 amino acids. From germline, CDR1 is SGHRS and CDR2 YFSETQ. Between the trimmed V and J ends, which lost 0 bases and 2 bases, there was a span of 14 bases.

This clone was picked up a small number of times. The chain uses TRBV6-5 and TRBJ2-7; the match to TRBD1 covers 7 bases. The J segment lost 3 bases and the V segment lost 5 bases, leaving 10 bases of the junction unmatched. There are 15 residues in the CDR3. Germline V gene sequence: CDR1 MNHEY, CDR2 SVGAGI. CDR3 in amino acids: CASSPRQGSGYEQYF. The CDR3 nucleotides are TGTGCCAGCAGTCCTCGACAGGGATCGGGCTACGAGCAGTACTTC.

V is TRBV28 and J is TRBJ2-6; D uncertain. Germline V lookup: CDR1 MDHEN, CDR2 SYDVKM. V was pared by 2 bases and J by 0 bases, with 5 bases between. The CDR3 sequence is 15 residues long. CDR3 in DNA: TGTGCCAGCAGTTTACCCAACTCTGGGGCCAACGTCCTGACTTTC. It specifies CASSLPNSGANVLTF.